This T cell receptor (beta chain) was identified in a study of long-term antiretroviral therapy in people with HIV (dated by TCRdb to 2021 to 2024). Study-wide context: The earliest samples were collected roughly a decade before the 2015 WHO recommendation for immediate ART, at a time when ART was usually postponed until CD4 counts fell. Among the 30 to 35 participants with HIV, eleven were female. A total of 192 cryopreserved PBMC samples were contributed to the cohort by 30 adults with confirmed HIV infection, with samples collected serially over a mean of approximately six years (range 1-12). This retrospective serial study examined whether starting ART and sustained HIV suppression were associated with changes in the composition and diversity of the TRB repertoire in peripheral blood. No cross-contamination during QIAcube processing was shown when test extractions of a monoclonal T-cell line were performed alongside fewer than 40 polyclonal samples.

About this clone: The antigen it binds to is not known. No much larger clonotype is one base removed from it; base qualities were not supplied.

Overall results and qualifications from the work: Because cell numbers in pre-ART samples were limited, unsorted PBMC were profiled instead of sorted CD4+ and CD8+ T cells. The samples span the years 2004 to 2017, and the ART regimens used at that time may not be as effective as current regimens. No data were available on ART adherence, viral resistance or therapy changes, limiting inferences about post-ART repertoire changes. HIV repertoires had narrower CDR3 length ranges than controls, and the network structure suggested an antigen-experienced repertoire that shifted only slightly toward naive after ART. Expanded TRB clones identified before ART initiation dominated the repertoire at all time points, although this dominance fluctuated and declined in many PLHIV after ART. Starting ART was linked to a significant rise in TRB diversity, yet even after long-term ART the diversity remained significantly lower than in transplant donor controls. Limited PBMC availability meant only the TCR beta chain was sequenced, without alpha chain pairing.

V is trimmed back by 0 bases and J by 6 bases, and the junction contains 12 bases that no gene match accounts for. For CDR1 and CDR2, the germline V gene lists SGHRS and YFSETQ. The CDR3 goes from the cysteine to the phenylalanine over 17 residues. Here the CDR3 DNA is all that survives: 51 bases in frame from base 1. To be included, a participant needed at least one PBMC sample from before ART initiation plus at least two post-ART samples. Treatment was received in the United States of America by all participants with HIV. Before DNA extraction, cryopreserved samples containing 1-10 million PBMC were thawed and washed. At the time of the earliest PBMC sample, participants with HIV were aged between about 23 and 55 years. Per participant, PBMC samples came from 1-4 timepoints prior to ART initiation and 2-8 timepoints following ART initiation, for a median of 7 samples. For every participant, serial HIV viral load, CD4+ T-cell count, ART history and demographic data were obtained. Using a Qiagen kit on a QIAcube, genomic DNA was extracted from unsorted PBMC, with samples processed in batches of 12.

The immunoSEQ hsTCRB v3.0 assay was used at survey level resolution to sequence the TRB variable region. TRB sequencing targeted a depth of roughly 35,000-55,000 T-cell genomes per sample. Pooled TRB libraries were sequenced on an Illumina MiSeq with a v3 150-cycle kit. As for how the authors treated the data: Analysis of repertoires was carried out in R inside a reproducible Nextflow workflow spanning QC, data transformation and analysis. LymphoSeq2, an R package for AIRR-Seq data exploration, was used to implement custom analyses. Four samples that produced fewer than 5000 total TRB sequences were removed, so approximately 190 HIV repertoires were analyzed. Among the roughly 200 retained HIV repertoires, 55 to 65 were collected before ART initiation and roughly 130 after ART initiation. Each repertoire was downsampled to 5000 TRB nucleotide sequences, and summary statistics were averaged across 100 downsampling iterations. The analysis kept only TRB sequences whose CDR3 regions were at least seven amino acids long. Two measures captured diversity: a Shannon entropy-derived clonality score and the Gini coefficient. In the repertoire networks, any two of the top 5000 CDR3 amino acid sequences were linked whenever the two sequences differed by an edit distance of one. Antigen specificity groups and MHC restriction were predicted for TRB CDR3 amino acid sequences with GLIPH2. To flag known associations with CMV, EBV, HIV or tissue antigens, CDR3 amino acid sequences were compared against VDJdb and McPAS-TCR. Pre-ART, post-ART and control groups were compared with Wilcoxon signed-rank tests and Holm-Bonferroni correction. TCRdb mirrors the immuneACCESS table, restricted to in-frame sequences. Some clones are absent from its copies; in checked studies, under half trace to an unresolved V gene, and the reason for the others is unknown. V and J calls and clone size are copied from that table; D and trimming were computed from the DNA. The sample table lists about 17,000 clones, 88% of them with a count of one. Of the sample, 12% falls within the top ten clones.

The rearranged segments are TRBV5-1 and TRBJ2-1, and 7 bases in between align with TRBD1. The TCR originated in a man in his forties or fifties with HIV. The sequences come from unsorted PBMCs, collected 6.9 years after starting antiretroviral therapy. The CDR3 loop reads CASSLAGLGQVGNEQFF. The nucleotides read TGCGCCAGCAGCTTGGCAGGTCTAGGACAGGTGGGCAATGAGCAGTTCTTC.